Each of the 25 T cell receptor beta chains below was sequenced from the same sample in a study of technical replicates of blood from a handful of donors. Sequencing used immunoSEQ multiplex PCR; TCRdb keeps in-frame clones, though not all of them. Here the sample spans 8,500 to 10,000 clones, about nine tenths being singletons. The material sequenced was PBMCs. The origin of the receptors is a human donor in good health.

CDR3 nucleotides: TGTGCCTGCAAGGACAGACCGAACACCGGGGAGCTGTTTTTT. It translates to CACKDRPNTGELFF. The gene calls are TRBV7-9 and TRBJ2-2, with D perhaps TRBD1 (6 bases). Trimming took 11 bases from V and 0 from J, leaving 13 bases between them. Germline V gene data show CDR1 as SEHNR and CDR2 as FQNEAQ (reference sequence). The CDR3 runs to 14 residues.

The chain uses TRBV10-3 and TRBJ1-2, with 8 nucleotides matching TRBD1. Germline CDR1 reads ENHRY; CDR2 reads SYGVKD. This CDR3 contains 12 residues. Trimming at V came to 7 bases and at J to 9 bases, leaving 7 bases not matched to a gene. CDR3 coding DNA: TGTGCCATCAAGGGACAGGAGGAAAGCTACACCTTC. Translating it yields CAIKGQEESYTF.

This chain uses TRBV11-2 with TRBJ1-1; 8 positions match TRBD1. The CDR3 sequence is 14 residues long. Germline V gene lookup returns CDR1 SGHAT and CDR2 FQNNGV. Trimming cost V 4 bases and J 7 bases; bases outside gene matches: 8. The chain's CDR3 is CASSSVDRGNEAFF. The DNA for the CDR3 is TGTGCCAGCAGCTCGGTCGACAGGGGCAATGAAGCTTTCTTT.

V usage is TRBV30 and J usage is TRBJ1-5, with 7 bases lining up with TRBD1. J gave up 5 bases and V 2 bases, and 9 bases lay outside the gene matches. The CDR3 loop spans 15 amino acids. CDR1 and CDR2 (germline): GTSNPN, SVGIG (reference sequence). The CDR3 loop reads CAWSLRDRGYQPQHF. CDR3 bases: TGTGCCTGGAGTCTCCGGGACAGAGGGTATCAGCCCCAGCATTTT.

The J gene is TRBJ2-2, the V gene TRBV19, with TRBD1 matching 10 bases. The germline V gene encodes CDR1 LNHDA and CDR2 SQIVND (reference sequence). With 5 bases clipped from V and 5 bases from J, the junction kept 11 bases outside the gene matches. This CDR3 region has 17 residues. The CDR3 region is CASSQGRQGAGTGELFF. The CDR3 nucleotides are TGTGCCAGTAGTCAGGGACGACAGGGGGCTGGGACCGGGGAGCTGTTTTTT.

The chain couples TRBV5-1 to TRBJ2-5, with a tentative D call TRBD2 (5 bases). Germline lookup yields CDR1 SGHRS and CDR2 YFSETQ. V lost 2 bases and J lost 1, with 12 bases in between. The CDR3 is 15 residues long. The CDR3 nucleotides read TGCGCCAGCAGCTTAGGGTGGCGGGTCCAAGAGACCCAGTACTTC. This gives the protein CASSLGWRVQETQYF.

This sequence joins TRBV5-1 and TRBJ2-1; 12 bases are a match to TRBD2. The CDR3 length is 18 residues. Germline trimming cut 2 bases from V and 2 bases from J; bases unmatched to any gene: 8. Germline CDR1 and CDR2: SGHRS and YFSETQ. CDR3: CASSLTLAGGLTYNEQFF. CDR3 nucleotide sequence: TGCGCCAGCAGCTTAACGCTAGCGGGAGGGCTAACCTACAATGAGCAGTTCTTC.

This CDR3 reads CASSLAESYEQYF. The CDR3 DNA follows: TGTGCCAGCAGCTTAGCCGAGTCCTACGAGCAGTACTTC. The V and J genes are TRBV7-2 and TRBJ2-7; no reliable D call. Trimming pared 0 bases from V and 1 base from J, leaving 4 bases between. Germline CDR1 SGHTA, CDR2 FQGNSA. The CDR3 contains 13 residues.

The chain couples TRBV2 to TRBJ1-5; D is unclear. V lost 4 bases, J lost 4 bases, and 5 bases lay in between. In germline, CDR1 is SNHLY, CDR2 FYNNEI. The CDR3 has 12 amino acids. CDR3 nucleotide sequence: TGTGCCAGCAGTGGGGAGAATCAGCCCCAGCATTTT. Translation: CASSGENQPQHF.

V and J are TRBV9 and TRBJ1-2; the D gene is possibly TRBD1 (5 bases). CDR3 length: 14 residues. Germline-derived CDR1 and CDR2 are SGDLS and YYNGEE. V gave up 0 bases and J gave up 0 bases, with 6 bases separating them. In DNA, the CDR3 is TGTGCCAGCAGCGTAGGACAGACTAACTATGGCTACACCTTC. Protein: CASSVGQTNYGYTF.

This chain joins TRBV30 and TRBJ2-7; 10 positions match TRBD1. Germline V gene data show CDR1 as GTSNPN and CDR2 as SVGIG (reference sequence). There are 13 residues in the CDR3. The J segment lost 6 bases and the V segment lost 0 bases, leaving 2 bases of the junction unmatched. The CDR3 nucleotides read TGTGCCTGGAGTGTCAGGACAGGGGGCGAGCAGTACTTC. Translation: CAWSVRTGGEQYF.

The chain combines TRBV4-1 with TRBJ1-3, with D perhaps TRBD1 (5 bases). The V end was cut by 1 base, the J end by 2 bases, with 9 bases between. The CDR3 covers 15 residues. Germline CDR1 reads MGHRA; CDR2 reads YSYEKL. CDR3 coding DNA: TGCGCCAGCAGCCAAGGGGAGGGACCTGGAAACACCATATATTTT. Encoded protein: CASSQGEGPGNTIYF.

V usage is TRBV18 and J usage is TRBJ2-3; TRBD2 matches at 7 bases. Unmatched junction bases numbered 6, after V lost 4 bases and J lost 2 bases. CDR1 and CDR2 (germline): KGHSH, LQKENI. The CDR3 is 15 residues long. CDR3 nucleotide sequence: TGTGCCAGCTCACAACGGGGGGACCCCACAGATACGCAGTATTTT. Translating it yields CASSQRGDPTDTQYF.

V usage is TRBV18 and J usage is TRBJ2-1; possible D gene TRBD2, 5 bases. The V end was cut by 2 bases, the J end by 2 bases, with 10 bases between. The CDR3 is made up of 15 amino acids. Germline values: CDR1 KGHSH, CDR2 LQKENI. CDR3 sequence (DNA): TGTGCCAGCTCACCATCAGCTAGCACCTACAATGAGCAGTTCTTC. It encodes CASSPSASTYNEQFF.

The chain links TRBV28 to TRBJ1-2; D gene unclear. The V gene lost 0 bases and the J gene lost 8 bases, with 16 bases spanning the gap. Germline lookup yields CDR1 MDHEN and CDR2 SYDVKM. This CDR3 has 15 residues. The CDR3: CASSLWQAPGGGYTF. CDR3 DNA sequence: TGTGCCAGCAGTTTATGGCAGGCCCCCGGTGGAGGCTACACCTTC.

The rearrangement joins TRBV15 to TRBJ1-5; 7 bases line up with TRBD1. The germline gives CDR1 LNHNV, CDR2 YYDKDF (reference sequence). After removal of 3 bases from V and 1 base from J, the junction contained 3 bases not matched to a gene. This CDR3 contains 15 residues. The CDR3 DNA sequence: TGTGCCACCAGCAGTTTCAGGGGGAGCAATCAGCCCCAGCATTTT. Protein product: CATSSFRGSNQPQHF. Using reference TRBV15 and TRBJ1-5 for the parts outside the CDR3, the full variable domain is DAMVIQNPRYQVTQFGKPVTLSCSQTLNHNVMYWYQQKSSQAPKLLFHYYDKDFNNEADTPDNFQSRRPNTSFCFLDIRSPGLGDTAMYLCATSSFRGSNQPQHFGDGTRLSIL.

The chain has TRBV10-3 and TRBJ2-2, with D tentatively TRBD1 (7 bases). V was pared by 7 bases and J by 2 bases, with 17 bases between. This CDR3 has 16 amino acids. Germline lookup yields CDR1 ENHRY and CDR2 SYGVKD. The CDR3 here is CAITNAGTVNTGELFF. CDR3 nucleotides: TGTGCCATCACAAACGCGGGGACAGTCAACACCGGGGAGCTGTTTTTT.

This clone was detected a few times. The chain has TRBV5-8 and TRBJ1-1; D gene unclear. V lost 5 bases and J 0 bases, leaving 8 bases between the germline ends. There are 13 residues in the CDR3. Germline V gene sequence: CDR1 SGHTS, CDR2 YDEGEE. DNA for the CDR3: TGTGCCAGCAGGTATACAATGAACACTGAAGCTTTCTTT. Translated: CASRYTMNTEAFF.

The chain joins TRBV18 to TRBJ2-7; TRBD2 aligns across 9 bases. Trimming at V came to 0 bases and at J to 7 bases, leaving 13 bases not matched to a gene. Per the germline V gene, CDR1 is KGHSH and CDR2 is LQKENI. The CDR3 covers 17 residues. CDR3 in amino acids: CASSPPRQREAPSEQYF. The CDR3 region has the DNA TGTGCCAGCTCACCACCTCGCCAGCGGGAGGCCCCAAGTGAGCAGTACTTC.

Written as DNA, the CDR3 is TGTGCCAGCAGTGGGGTGGAGGGGAATCAGCCCCAGCATTTT. It yields the protein CASSGVEGNQPQHF. The chain has TRBV28 and TRBJ1-5, with a tentative D call TRBD1 (5 bases). The length of the CDR3 is 14 residues. Trimming cost V 5 bases and J 4 bases, with 12 bases left between them. Germline loops: CDR1 MDHEN, CDR2 SYDVKM.

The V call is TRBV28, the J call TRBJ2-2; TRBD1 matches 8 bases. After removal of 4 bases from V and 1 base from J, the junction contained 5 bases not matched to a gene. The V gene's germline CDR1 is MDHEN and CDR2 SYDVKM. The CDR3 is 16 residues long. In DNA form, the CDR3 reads TGTGCCAGCAGTTCTTTGGGGACAGGGAACACCGGGGAGCTGTTTTTT. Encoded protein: CASSSLGTGNTGELFF.

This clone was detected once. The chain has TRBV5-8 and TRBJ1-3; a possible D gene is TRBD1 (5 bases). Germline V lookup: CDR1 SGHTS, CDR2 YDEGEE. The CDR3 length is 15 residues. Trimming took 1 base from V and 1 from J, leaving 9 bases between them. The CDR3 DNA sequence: TGTGCCAGCAGCTTGCAGGGATGGTCTGGAAACACCATATATTTT. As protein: CASSLQGWSGNTIYF.

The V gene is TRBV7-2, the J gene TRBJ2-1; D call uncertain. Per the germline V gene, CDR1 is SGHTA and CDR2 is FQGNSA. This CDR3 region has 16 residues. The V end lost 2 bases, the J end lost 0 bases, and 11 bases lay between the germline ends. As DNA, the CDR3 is TGTGCCAGCAGCTTAATTGGAGCGAACTCCTACAATGAGCAGTTCTTC. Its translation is CASSLIGANSYNEQFF.

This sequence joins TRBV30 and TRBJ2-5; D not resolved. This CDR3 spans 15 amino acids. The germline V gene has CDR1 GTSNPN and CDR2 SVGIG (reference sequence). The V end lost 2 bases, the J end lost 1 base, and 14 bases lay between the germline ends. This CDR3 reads CAWSPKQAPQETQYF. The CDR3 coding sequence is TGTGCCTGGAGTCCTAAGCAGGCCCCCCAAGAGACCCAGTACTTC.

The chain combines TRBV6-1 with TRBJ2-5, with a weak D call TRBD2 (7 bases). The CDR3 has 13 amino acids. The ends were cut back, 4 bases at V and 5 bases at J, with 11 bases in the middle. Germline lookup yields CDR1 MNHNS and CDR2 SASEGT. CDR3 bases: TGTGCCAGCAGTGCTCGGGGGGCGGAGACCCAGTACTTC. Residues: CASSARGAETQYF.